These 22 T cell receptor beta chains originate from one sample sequenced in a study of PD-1 blockade in classical Hodgkin lymphoma. The patients all showed relapse after autologous stem cell transplantation, while their brentuximab vedotin exposure varied. Sequenced by immunoSEQ multiplex PCR; TCRdb stores in-frame clones only, minus some. The sample carries roughly 81,000 clones, nearly 95% recorded once. The sequencing here drew on peripheral blood mononuclear cells (PBMCs), taken before the second cycle of nivolumab. These receptors were taken from a human donor with classical Hodgkin lymphoma.

The chain is built from TRBV10-3 and TRBJ2-7; D gene uncertain. The germline gives CDR1 ENHRY, CDR2 SYGVKD. V lost 0 bases and J lost 3, with 9 bases in between. CDR3 length: 14 amino acids. CDR3 region: CAISESGGIYEQYF. CDR3 DNA sequence: TGTGCCATCAGTGAGTCGGGTGGAATCTACGAGCAGTACTTC.

The chain is built from TRBV7-9 and TRBJ2-5; D possibly corresponds to TRBD2 (5 bases). Germline assignment: CDR1 SEHNR and CDR2 FQNEAQ (reference sequence). Between the trimmed V and J ends, which lost 5 bases and 1 base, there was a span of 20 bases. This CDR3 has 17 residues. CDR3 sequence: CASSTDPTGNPQETQYF. The DNA of the CDR3 is TGTGCCAGCAGCACCGACCCTACCGGGAACCCCCAAGAGACCCAGTACTTC.

DNA of the CDR3: TGCGCCAGCAGTGCAGGGTTAGCTCGCTCCTACAATGAGCAGTTCTTC. Protein sequence: CASSAGLARSYNEQFF. The chain recombines TRBV10-1 with TRBJ2-1, with D maybe TRBD1 (5 bases). This CDR3 spans 16 amino acids. Trimming removed 4 bases from V and 0 bases from J, with 13 bases in between. The germline V gene has CDR1 WNHNN and CDR2 SYGVQD (reference sequence).

This chain uses TRBV6-5 with TRBJ1-3; the D gene is possibly TRBD1 (5 bases). This CDR3 is 15 amino acids long. Trimming pared 6 bases from V and 2 bases from J, leaving 14 bases between. Per germline, CDR1 MNHEY and CDR2 SVGAGI. The CDR3 region has the DNA TGTGCCAGCAGGCAAACAGGACGAACTGGAAACACCATATATTTT. The encoded protein is CASRQTGRTGNTIYF.

V and J are TRBV28 and TRBJ2-7; TRBD2 matches 7 bases. CDR1 and CDR2 from the germline V gene are MDHEN and SYDVKM. V shed 6 bases and J 3 bases; nucleotides not matched to a gene: 2. The CDR3 loop spans 12 amino acids. The CDR3 DNA reads as TGTGCCAGCAGGGGACTAATCTACGAGCAGTACTTC. Encoded protein: CASRGLIYEQYF.

This chain uses TRBV6-4 with TRBJ2-1; tentatively, D is TRBD2 (5 bases). V lost 5 bases and J 2 bases, leaving 13 bases between the germline ends. CDR3 length: 15 residues. The V gene's germline CDR1 is MRHNA and CDR2 SNTAGT. The CDR3 region has the DNA TGTGCCAGCAGTAAAGCGGCAATCCCCTACAATGAGCAGTTCTTC. Its protein is CASSKAAIPYNEQFF.

The CDR3 region is CASTGSGRGTDTQYF. For the CDR3, the DNA is TGTGCCAGCACCGGAAGCGGGAGGGGCACAGATACGCAGTATTTT. The rearrangement uses TRBV7-2 and TRBJ2-3; the match to TRBD2 covers 10 bases. V lost 7 bases, J lost 1 base, and 5 bases stayed unmatched. The CDR3 length is 15 residues. Germline values: CDR1 SGHTA, CDR2 FQGNSA.

The V call is TRBV30, the J call TRBJ1-3; D is uncertain. CDR3 length: 15 residues. Germline assignment: CDR1 GTSNPN and CDR2 SVGIG (reference sequence). Deletions cut 3 bases from V and 1 base from J, with 13 bases between. CDR3 sequence reads: CAWRVGFGSGNTIYF. The CDR3 DNA reads TGTGCCTGGAGAGTCGGGTTTGGGTCTGGAAACACCATATATTTT.

This clone was counted between two and nine times. The chain has TRBV18 and TRBJ2-3; 12 bases are shared with TRBD2. CDR3 size: 16 residues. Losses at the gene ends were 5 bases for V and 4 bases for J; bases not matched to a gene: 7. CDR1 is KGHSH and CDR2 is LQKENI in the germline V gene. The CDR3 region has the DNA TGTGCCAGCTCATCCGGACTAGCGGGACCGTCAGATACGCAGTATTTT. It specifies CASSSGLAGPSDTQYF.

The genes are TRBV2 and TRBJ2-2; D assignment may be TRBD1 or TRBD2 (6 bases each). The CDR3 has 14 residues. V was pared by 7 bases and J by 1 base, with 10 bases between. Germline values: CDR1 SNHLY, CDR2 FYNNEI. The CDR3: CASTRGQNTGELFF. Here the CDR3 DNA reads TGTGCCAGCACCCGGGGGCAGAACACCGGGGAGCTGTTTTTT. The full variable domain, completed using reference TRBV2 and TRBJ2-2, is EPEVTQTPSHQVTQMGQEVILRCVPISNHLYFYWYRQILGQKVEFLVSFYNNEISEKSEIFDDQFSVERPDGSNFTLKIRSTKLEDSAMYFCASTRGQNTGELFFGEGSRLTVL.

The genes are TRBV5-4 and TRBJ2-1; 7 bases agree with TRBD1. CDR1 and CDR2 (germline): SGHNT, YYREEE (reference sequence). The CDR3 sequence is 16 residues long. V trimming: 3 bases; J trimming: 8 bases; junction bases outside the gene matches: 14. CDR3: CASSSGGSDRPHEQFF. The DNA for the CDR3 is TGTGCCAGCAGCTCAGGGGGTAGCGACCGTCCCCATGAGCAGTTCTTC.

The V and J genes are TRBV4-2 and TRBJ1-1; 8 nucleotides line up with TRBD1. This CDR3 region has 15 residues. V gave up 2 bases and J gave up 2 bases; unmatched junction bases: 4. The germline V gene encodes CDR1 LGHNA and CDR2 YNFKEQ. The CDR3 spells CASSQLDRANTEAFF. The CDR3 DNA follows: TGTGCCAGCAGCCAATTGGACAGGGCAAACACTGAAGCTTTCTTT.

V is TRBV10-1 and J is TRBJ1-1; tentative D call: TRBD1 (5 bases). V gave up 6 bases and J gave up 4 bases, with 12 bases separating them. Germline assignment: CDR1 WNHNN and CDR2 SYGVQD (reference sequence). This CDR3 region has 13 residues. CDR3 residues: CASSGPQGTEAFF. The DNA for the CDR3 is TGCGCCAGCAGCGGGCCTCAGGGCACTGAAGCTTTCTTT.

This clone was seen only once. The chain uses TRBV18 and TRBJ1-2, with 7 bases matching TRBD1. The CDR3 sequence is 20 residues long. Looked up from germline, CDR1 is KGHSH and CDR2 is LQKENI. V gave up 3 bases and J gave up 2 bases; unmatched junction bases: 21. The CDR3, as DNA: TGTGCCAGCTCACCTTTCCCTTGGGACAGCCAATCCCCCTCCAACTATGGCTACACCTTC. It codes for CASSPFPWDSQSPSNYGYTF.

CDR3 nucleotide sequence: TGCGCCAGCAGGCCGGGACAGGGGGGTAACACCGGGGAGCTGTTTTTT. Amino acid sequence: CASRPGQGGNTGELFF. The chain recombines TRBV10-1 with TRBJ2-2, with 11 bases identical to TRBD1. The CDR3 extends over 16 amino acids. V was pared by 6 bases and J by 2 bases, with 5 bases of the junction left unmatched. Per germline, CDR1 WNHNN and CDR2 SYGVQD (reference sequence).

The chain links TRBV6-1 to TRBJ2-5; D remains unclear. The DNA end is a closer match to TRBJ2-7, so the J assignment may be wrong. Germline V gene lookup returns CDR1 MNHNS and CDR2 SASEGT. The length of the CDR3 is 12 residues. This CDR3 is CASSDLIYEQYF. Written as DNA, the CDR3 is TGTGCCAGCAGTGACCTGATCTACGAGCAGTACTTC.

This clone was seen only once. The V and J genes are TRBV29-1 and TRBJ1-2; 8 bases align to TRBD1. The CDR3 is made up of 15 amino acids. CDR1 SQVTM and CDR2 ANQGSEA come from the germline V gene. With 1 base clipped from V and 4 bases from J, the junction kept 8 bases outside the gene matches. The CDR3 loop reads CSVEAMTGVGYGYTF. In DNA form, the CDR3 reads TGCAGCGTTGAAGCTATGACAGGGGTAGGCTATGGCTACACCTTC. The full variable domain, rest sourced from reference TRBV29-1 and TRBJ1-2, is SAVISQKPSRDICQRGTSLTIQCQVDSQVTMMFWYRQQPGQSLTLIATANQGSEATYESGFVIDKFPISRPNLTFSTLTVSNMSPEDSSIYLCSVEAMTGVGYGYTFGSGTRLTVV.

This clone came up once. The J gene is TRBJ1-5, the V gene TRBV6-5, with TRBD1 identical over 7 bases. CDR3 length: 13 residues. From germline, CDR1 is MNHEY and CDR2 SVGAGI. J lost 7 bases, V lost 2 bases, and 2 bases had no gene match. CDR3 sequence reads: CASSYRGQQPQHF. CDR3 bases: TGTGCCAGCAGTTACAGGGGGCAACAGCCCCAGCATTTT.

This sequence joins TRBV10-3 and TRBJ2-3, with D tentatively TRBD1 (5 bases). The germline V and J ends were trimmed by 3 bases and 0 bases, with 16 bases remaining between them. Germline V gene lookup returns CDR1 ENHRY and CDR2 SYGVKD. The CDR3 has 17 residues. CDR3 coding DNA: TGTGCCATCAGTGACTCCCGGAGAAGGGGAAGCACAGATACGCAGTATTTT. It specifies CAISDSRRRGSTDTQYF.

This sequence joins TRBV28 and TRBJ2-3; D gene uncertain. V lost 8 bases and J lost 4, with 19 bases in between. Germline CDR1 and CDR2: MDHEN and SYDVKM. The CDR3 length is 15 residues. As DNA, the CDR3 is TGTGCCAGCGCCGAAACGGGTTTCGCCCCAGATACGCAGTATTTT. Its translation: CASAETGFAPDTQYF.

The CDR3 DNA reads TGTGCCAGCAGCGTGAGGACACCCAATCAGCCCCAGCATTTT. Residues: CASSVRTPNQPQHF. The chain has TRBV2 and TRBJ1-5; D might be TRBD1 (5 bases). Looked up from germline, CDR1 is SNHLY and CDR2 is FYNNEI. The V end was cut by 6 bases, the J end by 3 bases, with 12 bases between. This CDR3 is built from 14 residues. Complete variable domain (other parts from reference TRBV2 and TRBJ1-5): EPEVTQTPSHQVTQMGQEVILRCVPISNHLYFYWYRQILGQKVEFLVSFYNNEISEKSEIFDDQFSVERPDGSNFTLKIRSTKLEDSAMYFCASSVRTPNQPQHFGDGTRLSIL.

There are a few counts of this clone. CDR3 residues: CASRIFRGLRNTEAFF. The DNA of the CDR3 is TGTGCCAGCAGGATATTCAGGGGGCTCCGTAACACTGAAGCTTTCTTT. This chain connects TRBV28 to TRBJ1-1, with 8 bases that match TRBD1. The germline V gene encodes CDR1 MDHEN and CDR2 SYDVKM. V lost 6 bases, J lost 2 bases, and 11 bases stayed unmatched. CDR3 length: 16 residues.